Sequencing of this T cell receptor beta chain was carried out in a study of T cells after yellow fever vaccination (dated by TCRdb to between 2018 and 2021). For the study in its entirety: The SMART-Seq v4 Ultra Low Input RNA kit was used to prepare libraries from fractions with low cell numbers. Bulk TCR alpha and beta repertoires were sequenced longitudinally to track T-cell clones before and after primary and booster YFV17D yellow fever vaccination. The cohort comprised two healthy male donors, one aged 18 to 30 and one aged 30 to 40 years. Bulk PBMC replicates and cell subsets were isolated from blood drawn at multiple timepoints before and after both primary and secondary immunization.

The label giving this sample's treatment or condition can be read as: live attenuated yellow fever vaccine strain. At each blood-draw timepoint, two biological replicates of bulk PBMCs were collected. A standard Ficoll-Paque protocol was used to isolate PBMCs from peripheral blood. RNA was extracted with TriZol from bulk PBMCs, CD4 and CD8 fractions, and dextramer-positive and dextramer-negative fractions. The investigation overall reported the following: A small share of clonotypes was detected in both CD4 and CD8 compartments, with the overlap likely arising from convergent recombination. Because the study included only a couple of donors, the extent to which the findings can be generalized is limited. After the booster, most clones that had expanded after primary vaccination were detected again (roughly 95% of CD4 and 70% to 90% of CD8), suggesting broad maintenance of memory. The secondary T-cell response was weaker than the primary response but faster, peaking on day 5 instead of day 15. Computational filtering was needed because FACS-sorted repertoires could contain abundant contaminating clonotypes from the bulk population.

From the germline V gene, CDR1 is SQVTM and CDR2 is ANQGSEA. Reading from cysteine to phenylalanine, the CDR3 counts 11 amino acids. The retained sequence is limited to the CDR3, 33 bases, with the frame set at the first base. V is cut by 3 bases and J by 5 bases, and the space between the germline ends is 7 bases. Synthesis of TCR cDNA relied on 5'RACE template switching, a step that introduced a universal primer site along with unique molecular identifiers. Priming of cDNA synthesis was performed from both the TCR alpha and TCR beta constant segments. Two PCR steps were used to amplify libraries, with sample barcodes and sequencing adapters being added in the second step. Libraries were sequenced on Illumina HiSeq 2500 (2x100 bp) or NovaSeq (2x150 bp). Turning to the authors' computational methods: MIGEC was used to demultiplex reads and collapse the reads into UMI consensus sequences, and MiXCR was used for V(D)J alignment. Vaccine-responding clonotypes were defined with edgeR using replicate PBMC samples, requiring FDR below 0.01 and a log2 fold change above 5 up to day 15. Each bulk clonotype was labeled CD4 or CD8 based on which sequenced repertoire, CD4 or CD8, contained the clonotype at higher abundance. TCRdb cleaned the public reads at Q25 with fastp, built clones with MiXCR and kept in-frame beta chains. Rows are combined by CDR3 protein, so each entry shows the most common genes and DNA. TCRdb, not the original authors, processed these V and J calls. This sample comprises about 630,000 distinct CDR3 sequences, 9% to 15% of them detected only once. About 15% of the sample goes to the ten largest clones.

A few counts support this clonotype. Its antigen is still unknown. Base qualities were left out, and no much larger clone turns up one base away. The TCR was taken from a young man who received the YFV17D yellow fever vaccine. Sequenced material: PBMCs, taken on the day of the yellow fever booster vaccination. The chain couples TRBV29-1 to TRBJ2-5; the D call is possibly TRBD1 or TRBD2, each sharing 5 bases. The bases read TGCAGCGTTGACGGGGCCGAGACCCAGTACTTC. This is translated as CSVDGAETQYF.